The 6 T cell receptor beta chains presented below share a single source sample, sequenced in a study of OX40 agonist ivuxolimab in advanced cancers. The method was immunoSEQ multiplex PCR; TCRdb's version includes in-frame clones alone and lacks a portion of them. The repertoire holds fewer than 55,000 clones, with around 86% as singletons. The sequencing here drew on CD4+ or CD8+ T cells sorted from blood, taken in a trial of the OX40 agonist ivuxolimab. The receptor set was obtained from an adult with an advanced solid tumor such as melanoma, head and neck, liver or kidney cancer.

V usage is TRBV5-1 and J usage is TRBJ1-2, with a tentative D call TRBD1 (6 bases). CDR1 and CDR2 from the germline V gene are SGHRS and YFSETQ. Trimming removed 4 bases from V and 1 base from J, with 8 bases in between. CDR3 length equals 13 residues. The CDR3 loop is CASSEGDNYGYTF. The CDR3, as DNA: TGCGCCAGCAGCGAGGGGGATAACTATGGCTACACCTTC.

This clone was seen a few times. The genes are TRBV2 and TRBJ1-6; 8 bases fit TRBD1. Trimming cost V 8 bases and J 10 bases; bases outside gene matches: 7. The CDR3 extends over 13 amino acids. Germline V gene lookup returns CDR1 SNHLY and CDR2 FYNNEI. The CDR3 coding sequence is TGTGCCAGCCGGGACAGGTTTTTATCACCCCTCCACTTT. This gives the protein CASRDRFLSPLHF. Full variable domain (remainder filled in from reference TRBV2 and TRBJ1-6): EPEVTQTPSHQVTQMGQEVILRCVPISNHLYFYWYRQILGQKVEFLVSFYNNEISEKSEIFDDQFSVERPDGSNFTLKIRSTKLEDSAMYFCASRDRFLSPLHFGNGTRLTVT.

This chain joins TRBV28 and TRBJ1-2; 9 positions agree with TRBD1. V lost 2 bases, J lost 3 bases, and 13 bases stayed unmatched. The germline V gene has CDR1 MDHEN and CDR2 SYDVKM. This CDR3 has 18 amino acids. Written as DNA, the CDR3 is TGTGCCAGCAGTTTAGGGTGGACAGGGGACGTGGGATACTATGGCTACACCTTC. Translated, it gives CASSLGWTGDVGYYGYTF.

The rearrangement links TRBV6-4 to TRBJ2-5; possible D gene TRBD2, 5 bases. This CDR3 spans 16 amino acids. Germline V gene sequence: CDR1 MRHNA, CDR2 SNTAGT. Trimming removed 0 bases at V and 2 bases at J, with 13 bases between. DNA for the CDR3: TGTGCCAGCAGTGACTCCGGGGAAGTGTGTCAAGAGACCCAGTACTTC. The encoded protein is CASSDSGEVCQETQYF.

V usage is TRBV6-5 and J usage is TRBJ2-3; 7 bases agree with TRBD1. The CDR3 is 15 amino acids. J gave up 1 base and V 3 bases, and 4 bases lay outside the gene matches. CDR1 MNHEY and CDR2 SVGAGI come from the germline V gene. The CDR3 DNA is TGTGCCAGCAGTTATCTCGGGACAGGCACAGATACGCAGTATTTT. It translates to CASSYLGTGTDTQYF.

This rearrangement joins TRBV28 to TRBJ1-5; TRBD1 aligns across 11 bases. Germline CDR1 MDHEN, CDR2 SYDVKM. CDR3 length: 17 residues. The ends lost 5 bases at V and 2 bases at J; junction bases unmatched: 8. CDR3 region: CASSPWTGGLRNQPQHF. The CDR3 DNA sequence: TGTGCCAGCAGTCCGTGGACAGGGGGCTTGCGCAATCAGCCCCAGCATTTT.